This entry lists 27 T cell receptor beta chains sequenced from one sample in a study of T-cell reconstitution after alpha-beta-depleted transplantation in children (dated by TCRdb to 2016 to 2018). Libraries were prepared through PCR. The data were produced on an Illumina HiSeq 2500. TCR libraries were prepared with molecular barcoding, using unique molecular identifiers to normalize TCRbeta repertoire quantification. TCRdb cleaned the public reads at Q25 with fastp, built clones with MiXCR and kept in-frame beta chains. CDR3 protein sequences are deduplicated, and each keeps its most common genes and DNA. The sample includes fewer than 350,000 distinct CDR3 sequences, with 10% observed a single time. Around 7.6% of the sample lies in the top ten. Read against the paper, the sample's treatment or condition label means: allogeneic hematopoietic cell transplantation with graft depleted of TCRalphabeta T cells and CD19 B cells.

Sequences were derived from PBMCs, sampled before TCRalphabeta/CD19-depleted stem cell transplant. Source of these receptors: a boy in the first two years of life with acute myeloid leukemia, due to receive a stem cell transplant.

This clonotype was detected ten times or more. CDR3 amino acids: CASSKTGSSYNSPLHF. The CDR3, as DNA: TGTGCCAGCAGCAAGACAGGGAGCTCCTATAATTCACCCCTCCACTTT. The V call is TRBV9, the J call TRBJ1-6, with TRBD1 matching over 7 bases. Germline lookup yields CDR1 SGDLS and CDR2 YYNGEE. After removal of 4 bases from V and 0 bases from J, the junction contained 4 bases not matched to a gene. There are 16 residues in the CDR3.

This clonotype was observed a few times. The V gene is TRBV28, the J gene TRBJ2-1; perhaps TRBD2 as D (5 bases). Trimming pared 5 bases from V and 9 bases from J, leaving 20 bases between. CDR3 length: 15 amino acids. Germline V lookup: CDR1 MDHEN, CDR2 SYDVKM. The CDR3 DNA is TGTGCCAGCAGTAATTGGGCTACTCCGAGCGGTGAGCAGTTCTTC. Amino acid sequence: CASSNWATPSGEQFF.

This chain links TRBV6-5 with TRBJ2-7; no firm D call. Trimming took 1 base from V and 5 from J, leaving 15 bases between them. Germline-derived CDR1 and CDR2 are MNHEY and SVGAGI. The CDR3 spans 15 residues. The CDR3 coding sequence is TGTGCCAGCAGTTACTTGGCTAGATCGCGTAACGAGCAGTACTTC. It codes for CASSYLARSRNEQYF.

This clonotype was seen a few times. The chain joins TRBV7-8 to TRBJ1-6; D remains unclear. The CDR3 totals 15 residues. The V gene's germline CDR1 is SGHVS and CDR2 FQNEAQ. V shed 5 bases and J shed 8 bases, with 16 bases lying between them. In nucleotides, the CDR3 is TGTGCCAGCAGCCCTAGGCGGACCGGCCATTCACCCCTCCACTTT. This sequence encodes CASSPRRTGHSPLHF.

This clonotype came up many times. The rearrangement links TRBV28 to TRBJ2-4; 7 bases agree with TRBD1. V lost 8 bases to trimming and J lost 3 bases; unmatched junction nucleotides: 7. CDR1 is MDHEN and CDR2 is SYDVKM in the germline V gene. This CDR3 has 14 residues. CDR3 sequence (DNA): TGTGCCAGCGGTGACAGGGTTTTCAAAAACATTCAGTACTTC. Encoded protein: CASGDRVFKNIQYF. The variable domain in full, completed from reference TRBV28 and TRBJ2-4, reads DVKVTQSSRYLVKRTGEKVFLECVQDMDHENMFWYRQDPGLGLRLIYFSYDVKMKEKGDIPEGYSVSREKKERFSLILESASTNQTSMYLCASGDRVFKNIQYFGAGTRLSVL.

This clonotype was detected many times. CDR3 coding DNA: TGTGCCAGCAGCCTGATATTATACGAGCAGTACTTC. Encoded protein: CASSLILYEQYF. The genes are TRBV4-2 and TRBJ2-7, with D unresolved. The CDR3 sequence is 12 residues long. The V end was cut by 4 bases, the J end by 4 bases, with 8 bases between. The germline V gene encodes CDR1 LGHNA and CDR2 YNFKEQ.

This clonotype came up a few times. The V call is TRBV29-1, the J call TRBJ2-7, with no clear D. Germline lookup yields CDR1 SQVTM and CDR2 ANQGSEA. The CDR3 has 16 amino acids. Trimming took 6 bases from V and 2 from J, leaving 23 bases between them. CDR3 protein: CSVEILGWDRTYEQYF. Written as DNA, the CDR3 is TGCAGCGTGGAGATTCTAGGCTGGGATAGGACCTACGAGCAGTACTTC.

The chain combines TRBV18 with TRBJ2-6, with 9 bases identical to TRBD1. Germline CDR1 and CDR2: KGHSH and LQKENI. V gave up 0 bases and J gave up 0 bases; unmatched junction bases: 3. The CDR3 covers 18 residues. The CDR3 nucleotides read TGTGCCAGCTCACCACCAGGACAGGGGTCCTCTGGGGCCAACGTCCTGACTTTC. Translation gives CASSPPGQGSSGANVLTF.

The sample holds many counts of this clonotype. This sequence joins TRBV7-2 and TRBJ1-5, with 9 bases aligning to TRBD1. CDR3 size: 14 residues. The germline V gene encodes CDR1 SGHTA and CDR2 FQGNSA. The V and J ends lost 3 bases and 8 bases, in that order; junction bases with no gene match: 5. The CDR3 sequence: CASSLGTGKKPQHF. The DNA of the CDR3 is TGTGCCAGCAGCTTGGGGACAGGGAAGAAGCCCCAGCATTTT.

This clonotype was seen many times. The V call is TRBV9, the J call TRBJ2-3; TRBD2 aligns across 14 bases. The germline V gene encodes CDR1 SGDLS and CDR2 YYNGEE. V lost 3 bases to trimming and J lost 1 base; unmatched junction nucleotides: 4. The CDR3 is made up of 17 amino acids. The CDR3 DNA is TGTGCCAGCAGCGGAGGACTAGCGGGAGGTCGCACAGATACGCAGTATTTT. Translation gives CASSGGLAGGRTDTQYF.

This clonotype was observed a handful of times. A much larger clone differs from this one at a single base, so this may be a read error. The V call is TRBV4-3, the J call TRBJ1-2; the D gene is possibly TRBD1 (5 bases). Trimming cost V 4 bases and J 6 bases, with 18 bases left between them. Germline values: CDR1 LGHNA, CDR2 YSLEER. The CDR3 is 15 residues long. CDR3 amino acids: CASSPRSFRGDGYTF. DNA of the CDR3: TGCGCCAGCAGCCCACGGTCATTTCGGGGCGATGGCTACACCTTC.

This clonotype was seen many times. This chain joins TRBV15 and TRBJ1-1; the match to TRBD1 covers 8 bases. The length of the CDR3 is 16 residues. V shed 2 bases, J shed 4 bases, and the junction held 9 bases outside the gene matches. The germline gives CDR1 LNHNV, CDR2 YYDKDF (reference sequence). For the CDR3, the DNA is TGTGCCACCAGCAGACAGGGGGCACGCGTGGGCACTGAAGCTTTCTTT. This translates into CATSRQGARVGTEAFF.

This clonotype was counted ten times or more. This chain joins TRBV20-1 and TRBJ2-1, with D possibly being TRBD2 (6 bases). Germline loops: CDR1 DFQATT, CDR2 SNEGSKA (reference sequence). V lost 6 bases to trimming and J lost 4 bases, with 19 bases between them. This CDR3 spans 15 amino acids. The CDR3 sequence: CSARVPGLKYNEQFF. CDR3 DNA sequence: TGCAGTGCCCGCGTCCCGGGACTTAAATACAATGAGCAGTTCTTC.

The gene calls are TRBV4-2 and TRBJ2-2, with 10 bases aligning to TRBD2. The CDR3 sequence is 16 residues long. Germline CDR1 reads LGHNA; CDR2 reads YNFKEQ. V gave up 0 bases and J gave up 7 bases; unmatched junction bases: 5. The DNA of the CDR3 is TGTGCCAGCAGCCAAGATGAGCGGGAGGGGCTCGGGGAGCTGTTTTTT. Its translation: CASSQDEREGLGELFF.

At least ten counts were recorded for this clonotype. The J gene is TRBJ2-3, the V gene TRBV6-5; a possible D gene is TRBD1 (7 bases). V lost 0 bases and J 4 bases, leaving 17 bases between the germline ends. CDR3 length: 17 residues. The V gene's germline CDR1 is MNHEY and CDR2 SVGAGI. CDR3 DNA: TGTGCCAGCAGTTACTCGTTAGCGGAGGGGGCCCCAGATACGCAGTATTTT. Translated, it gives CASSYSLAEGAPDTQYF.

This clonotype was counted many times. The genes are TRBV12-3 or TRBV12-4 and TRBJ2-7; TRBD2 aligns across 7 bases. Trimming cost V 3 bases and J 5 bases; bases outside gene matches: 7. This CDR3 has 14 residues. The CDR3 region is CASSFSGPEDEQYF. Written as DNA, the CDR3 is TGTGCCAGCAGTTTTAGCGGGCCCGAGGACGAGCAGTACTTC.

This clonotype was detected ten times or more. The CDR3 spells CASSDSGNEQFF. The CDR3 bases are TGTGCCAGCAGCGATAGCGGAAATGAGCAGTTCTTC. This chain links TRBV4-2 with TRBJ2-1, with TRBD2 as a possible D gene (6 bases). This CDR3 region has 12 residues. Germline-derived CDR1 and CDR2 are LGHNA and YNFKEQ. V was pared by 5 bases and J by 7 bases, with 9 bases between.

The rearrangement links TRBV7-2 to TRBJ2-5, with D possibly being TRBD2 (7 bases). Germline loops: CDR1 SGHTA, CDR2 FQGNSA. Trimming took 0 bases from V and 1 from J, leaving 18 bases between them. This CDR3 has 18 amino acids. CDR3 in amino acids: CASSLAQGGGAFQETQYF. CDR3 nucleotide sequence: TGTGCCAGCAGCTTAGCGCAGGGAGGGGGGGCATTCCAAGAGACCCAGTACTTC.

The V call is TRBV20-1, the J call TRBJ2-4; D gene uncertain. Germline-derived CDR1 and CDR2 are DFQATT and SNEGSKA (reference sequence). The CDR3 consists of 13 residues. V lost 3 bases to trimming and J lost 0 bases, with 6 bases between them. The DNA for the CDR3 is TGCAGTGCTAGGTTACTAGCCAAAAACATTCAGTACTTC. Translation gives CSARLLAKNIQYF.

In this sample, this clonotype turned up many times. The CDR3 loop is CASGLASHEQYF. The CDR3 nucleotides are TGTGCCAGCGGACTAGCGAGCCACGAGCAGTACTTC. The V call is TRBV7-9, the J call TRBJ2-7, with 9 bases aligning to TRBD2. V trimming: 8 bases; J trimming: 5 bases; junction bases outside the gene matches: 4. Germline V gene sequence: CDR1 SEHNR, CDR2 FQNEAQ (reference sequence). CDR3 length: 12 residues. The full variable domain, rest sourced from reference TRBV7-9 and TRBJ2-7, is DTGVSQNPRHKITKRGQNVTFRCDPISEHNRLYWYRQTLGQGPEFLTYFQNEAQLEKSRLLSDRFSAERPKGSFSTLEIQRTEQGDSAMYLCASGLASHEQYFGPGTRLTVT.

This clonotype was found many times. The junction departs from germline at one end; a sequencing error may be responsible. The chain uses TRBV11-2 and TRBJ2-6; the D gene is possibly TRBD1 (6 bases). CDR1 is SGHAT and CDR2 is FQNNGV in the germline V gene. This CDR3 region has 18 residues. In nucleotides, the CDR3 is TGTGCCAGCAGCCCACAGGGACACCGCAGCTCTGGGGCCAACTTCCTGACTTTC. The encoded protein is CASSPQGHRSSGANFLTF.

The table lists this clonotype with a few counts. CDR3 region: CASSWRWRGPYNEQFF. CDR3 bases: TGTGCCAGCAGTTGGAGGTGGAGGGGGCCTTACAATGAGCAGTTCTTC. The V gene is TRBV12-3 or TRBV12-4, the J gene TRBJ2-1; D is possibly TRBD1 (7 bases). V shed 4 bases and J shed 4 bases, with 17 bases lying between them. The CDR3 covers 16 residues.

This clonotype was seen ten or more times. This rearrangement joins TRBV4-3 to TRBJ1-5; no reliable D call. Deletions cut 1 base from V and 2 bases from J, with 6 bases between. Germline assignment: CDR1 LGHNA and CDR2 YSLEER. The CDR3 sequence is 14 residues long. The CDR3 region has the DNA TGCGCCAGCAGCCAAGTGCGTGGCAATCAGCCCCAGCATTTT. Protein product: CASSQVRGNQPQHF.

This clonotype was counted many times. V and J are TRBV28 and TRBJ1-1; no firm D call. The germline V and J ends were trimmed by 3 bases and 7 bases, with 9 bases remaining between them. The CDR3 sequence is 12 residues long. CDR1 MDHEN and CDR2 SYDVKM come from the germline V gene. CDR3 residues: CASSLPHSEAFF. The DNA for the CDR3 is TGTGCCAGCAGTTTGCCTCACAGTGAAGCTTTCTTT.

This clonotype was observed at least ten times. Lacking the conserved final phenylalanine or tryptophan, this CDR3 likely reflects a read error. No DNA is shown, since the ends of the CDR3 on it are uncertain; the CDR3 is the one TCRdb lists. The V call is TRBV6-2 or TRBV6-3, the J call TRBJ2-3; the D segment call TRBD1 is taken from the table without a DNA check. The CDR3 comprises 13 residues, both ends counted. Germline CDR1 is MNHEY and CDR2 is SVGEGT. The CDR3 protein is CASSPAVGRVGIA.

This clonotype was counted ten times or more. V gene TRBV7-9 combines with J gene TRBJ2-3; D remains ambiguous. The V end lost 3 bases, the J end lost 2 bases, and 6 bases lay between the germline ends. The V gene's germline CDR1 is SEHNR and CDR2 FQNEAQ (reference sequence). CDR3 length: 13 residues. CDR3 in amino acids: CASSFIATDTQYF. The CDR3 DNA sequence: TGTGCCAGCAGCTTCATAGCCACAGATACGCAGTATTTT.

This clonotype was recorded at least ten times. The chain employs TRBV20-1 and TRBJ1-5, with unresolved D. Germline V gene data show CDR1 as DFQATT and CDR2 as SNEGSKA (reference sequence). Trimming left V 3 bases short and J 5 bases short, with 11 bases between. There are 13 residues in the CDR3. The CDR3 bases are TGCAGTGCTAGCAGGCAGTTTCATCAGCCCCAGCATTTT. This translates into CSASRQFHQPQHF.